This T cell receptor (beta chain) was sequenced during a study of cytomegalovirus exposure and HLA in healthy donors (TCRdb year 2017). As for the study more broadly: An earlier analysis of several hundred of the donors reported more than 250 Gb of sequence data and around 120 million unique TCR beta sequences from 150 million to 200 million T cells. The number of typed donors differed by locus: 629-630 for A, B, C, DRB1 and DQB1; 500 to 550 for DQA1; around 580 for DPA1; and 400 to 480 for DPB1. Across some 400 genotyped donors of the cohort, an average of 235,054 unique TCR beta nucleotide sequences per donor were sequenced, and approximately 17% of those sequences were non-productive. A later genetic analysis took genome-wide SNP genotypes for about 55% of the 666 donors and used that subset as a discovery cohort. Along with the approximately 650-subject first cohort, a separate validation cohort of some 130 different subjects was used. Every discovery cohort repertoire had been produced on one sequencing platform. The genetic ancestry cluster associated with self-reported Caucasian donors included roughly four fifths of the approximately 400 genotyped donors. In the later analysis, no new phenotypic data were used to find candidate immune exposures; instead, reliance was placed on TCR beta sequences and their occurrence across donors. Using immunosequencing, the study profiled T cell repertoires from 500 to 800 subjects and related those repertoires to cytomegalovirus serostatus. Roughly 300 gigabases of sequencing data and around 88 million unique TCR sequences made up an early release that covered roughly 670 HLA-typed donors. Because of strong linkage in the cohort, a few DR-DQ haplotypes were treated as single units for association and clustering. In a later analysis, previously published TCR beta repertoires from roughly 710 donors were re-analyzed and high-resolution HLA genotyping was added so that TCR occurrence patterns could be studied. To predict cytomegalovirus infection status, the study combined high-throughput TCR immunosequencing, statistical association of individual TCRs with disease status, and machine learning. The study aimed to test whether cataloging public T cell receptors could reveal signatures of past pathogen exposure. Donor age, sex, ethnicity and CMV serostatus were compiled together with the repertoire data. An earlier analysis of approximately 500 of the donors applied high-throughput TCR beta sequencing to assess whether each TCR beta V gene segment acted as functional or pseudogenic. HLA typing included class I and class II loci at four-digit resolution. Broader findings and caveats from the paper: The earlier analysis of some 540 of the donors excluded roughly 17 rarely observed V segments, including chromosome 9 orphons, because counts were too low. A cluster of highly shared sequence variants was judged likely to be a technical artifact of the sequencing pipeline. An association between a missense DCLRE1C variant and V-gene and J-gene trimming of TCR beta chains was found in a later genetic analysis and replicated in an independent cohort. In a later genetic analysis, fewer N-insertions in productive TCRs were reported among donors in an Asian-associated ancestry cluster than the approximately 710-donor mean. A later analysis found that HLA-associated TCR beta chains were more clonally expanded and had lower generation probabilities than equally common non-associated chains. Some IMGT-functional V segments, including TRBV6-2 and TRBV6-3, could not be distinguished by the 87-base-pair reads and were therefore excluded. This cohort had only TCR beta chains sequenced, and the lack of alpha or paired-chain data limited which features could be detected. In a later analysis, several top co-occurrence clusters were reported to appear linked to parvovirus B19, influenza, CMV and Epstein-Barr virus. The presence/absence analyses assumed that sequencing depth was roughly uniform across donors, and that assumption may not be true. Correlated functional status among segregating V segments might reflect linkage disequilibrium, but an unknown experimental factor could not be ruled out. Broadly in line with IMGT annotations, most TCR beta V segments showed up in productive rearrangements about 87% or about 30% of the time in an earlier analysis of approximately 640 of the donors. A later analysis associated 16,951 TCR beta sequences with specific HLA alleles at a false discovery rate of 0.05. In a later analysis, most CMV-associated TCR beta chains were found to appear HLA-restricted, with HLA associations seemingly driven largely by CMV exposure. It was suggested by the authors that the approach could potentially be generalized to other disease states and immunological phenotypes. Strong co-occurrence of HLA alleles, especially DR and DQ, made assigning TCR associations to individual alleles difficult. Most TCR sequences were seen in very few donors, while some public TCRs were found in many individuals. Because some donors lacked HLA typing at each locus, the association tests relied only on the typed subset. For the cohort, immune exposure information was limited to CMV serostatus. The classifier was reported to diagnose cytomegalovirus status with high specificity and sensitivity in both the original cohort and the validation cohort. In vitro tests confirmed that a few of the cytomegalovirus-associated TCR beta chains recognize cytomegalovirus antigens. In a later analysis, the rate of TCR association differed among HLA loci, with DRB1 alleles having the most associated TCRs and HLA-C alleles having the fewest. A further reported finding was that TCR beta sequences accurately predicted the HLA-A and HLA-B alleles for most subjects in the first cohort. In the study, about 150 TCR beta chains were listed as associated with cytomegalovirus.

Library preparation used the immunoSEQ multiplex PCR assay. The multiplex PCR relied on a mix of 60 forward primers for TCR Vbeta segments and 13 reverse primers for TCR Jbeta segments. The CDR3 region of rearranged TCR beta genes was amplified from genomic DNA with a multiplex PCR assay. On the Illumina HiSeq System, the amplified TCR beta libraries were sequenced as 87-base-pair reads. Concerning the study's data processing: A later analysis counted about 80 million unique TCR beta chains across the 650 to 800 repertoires, and some 12 million of these chains were shared by at least two donors. To remove PCR and sequencing errors, raw reads were error-corrected and collapsed into unique sequences using a nearest-neighbor algorithm that merged closely related sequences. Alignment of CDR3 sequences to IMGT reference sequences was used to assign V, D and J gene segments. Each retained sequence needed at least a six-nucleotide match to both a V gene segment and a J gene segment. A rearrangement was called productive if the CDR3 had no stop codons and remained in frame with V and J, and every other rearrangement was called non-productive. CDR3 was defined by IMGT convention, running from the second conserved V-encoded cysteine to the conserved J-encoded phenylalanine. Sequences without an unambiguous match to a single V gene segment were excluded from the earlier analysis of 587 of the donors. An earlier analysis of a few hundred of the donors called V segments functional above 56.7% productive rearrangements and segregating when the between-donor standard deviation exceeded 5%. To diagnose cytomegalovirus status from the catalog of TCR beta chain sequences, a statistical classification framework was built. V and J gene assignment, in a later analysis, came from comparing TCR nucleotide sequences with IMGT/GENE-DB human TR gene sequences. Using the TCRdist pipeline, a later analysis assigned CDR3 sequences along with most-parsimonious VDJ recombination scenarios. In a later analysis, each TCR beta chain was defined by its CDR3 amino acid sequence together with its V-gene family, and reads without a unique V-gene family were excluded. In a later analysis, 500 to 650 highly shared, low-generation-probability nucleotide sequences were removed to address suspected cross-contamination and a sequencing artifact. For each public chain, a later analysis derived a clonal expansion index from normalized ranks of inferred template counts within each repertoire. Generation probabilities in a later analysis came from a VDJ recombination model fitted to out-of-frame rearrangements, and those results were checked against IGoR. A later analysis scored TCR-TCR, TCR-HLA and TCR-CMV co-occurrence with hypergeometric tests, applying a repertoire-size bias correction to TCR pairs. False discovery rates were estimated in a later analysis by permuting HLA or CMV assignments 20 times. In a later analysis, co-occurring TCRs were grouped using DBSCAN, with TCRdist sequence similarity added in when clustering inside HLA-allele-positive subsets. Repertoires with fewer than 30,000 or more than 120,000 public chains were left out of co-occurrence clustering, as were a handful of repertoires with anomalous nucleotide sharing. TCRdb carries this immuneACCESS record with in-frame sequences only. Its versions omit some clonotypes, under half of them owing to an unresolved V gene in the studies checked, with the rest unexplained. V, J and clone size reflect that table, while D and trimming were determined from the DNA. The sample table shows some 110,000 clones, and about 60% are seen once. The ten largest clones add up to about 2.2% of the sample.

The cohort consisted of 650 to 850 healthy bone marrow donors. At the time of sampling, every cohort member was nominally healthy, though immune exposures that went unrecorded were likely present. The donor was CMV seronegative and belonged to the group of roughly 330 seronegative cohort members. Every donor gave a peripheral blood sample, and the peripheral blood mononuclear cells from that sample were used for TCR beta sequencing. Genomic DNA was extracted from the blood cell samples with the Qiagen DNeasy Blood Extraction Kit. The germline V gene (reference sequence) supplies CDR1 SEHNR and CDR2 FQNEAQ. The germline V and J ends show losses of 5 bases and 4 bases respectively, and no gene match explains 5 bases of the junction. The CDR3 spans 14 residues, from the cysteine through the phenylalanine. The DNA shown is the 42-base CDR3, in frame from base 1. This clone has a handful of counts. Its antigen remains unidentified. The input lacks base qualities; no much larger clone sits a single base away.

This TCR was recovered from a woman between 25 and 40 years old in good health and CMV-seronegative. The sample comprised PBMCs. The receptor chain draws on TRBV7-9 and TRBJ1-1, and 9 junctional nucleotides match TRBD1. The DNA reads as follows: TGTGCCAGCAGCGACAGGGGGTCCGGCACTGAAGCTTTCTTT. Translated, this is CASSDRGSGTEAFF.